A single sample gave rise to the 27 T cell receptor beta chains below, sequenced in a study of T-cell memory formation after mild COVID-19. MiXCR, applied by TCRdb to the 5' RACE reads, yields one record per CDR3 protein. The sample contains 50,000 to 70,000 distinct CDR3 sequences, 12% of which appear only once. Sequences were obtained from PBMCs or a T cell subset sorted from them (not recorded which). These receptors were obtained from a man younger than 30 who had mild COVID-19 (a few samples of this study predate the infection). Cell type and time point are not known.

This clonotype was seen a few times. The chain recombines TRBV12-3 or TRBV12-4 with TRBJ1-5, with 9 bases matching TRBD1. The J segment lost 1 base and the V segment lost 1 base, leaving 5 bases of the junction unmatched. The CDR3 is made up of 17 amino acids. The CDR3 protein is CASSLGKDRGSNQPQHF. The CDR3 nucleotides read TGTGCCAGCAGTTTAGGGAAGGACAGGGGAAGCAATCAGCCCCAGCATTTT.

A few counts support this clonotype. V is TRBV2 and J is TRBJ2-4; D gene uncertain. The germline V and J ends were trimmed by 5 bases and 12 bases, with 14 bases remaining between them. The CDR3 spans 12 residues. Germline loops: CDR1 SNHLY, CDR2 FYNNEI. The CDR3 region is CASSSPNQDQYF. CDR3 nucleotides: TGTGCCAGCAGTTCTCCCAACCAGGATCAGTACTTC.

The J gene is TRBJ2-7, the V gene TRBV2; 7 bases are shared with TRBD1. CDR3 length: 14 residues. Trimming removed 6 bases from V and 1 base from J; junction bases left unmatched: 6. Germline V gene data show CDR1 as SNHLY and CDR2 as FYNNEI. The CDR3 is CASRTTGVSYEQYV. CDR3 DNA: TGTGCCAGCAGAACCACAGGGGTTTCCTACGAGCAGTACGTC.

CDR3 region: CASSQWVNQPQHF. CDR3 nucleotides: TGTGCCAGCAGTCAGTGGGTCAATCAGCCCCAGCATTTT. The chain couples TRBV6-2 or TRBV6-3 to TRBJ1-5; D call uncertain. Trimming cost V 5 bases and J 3 bases, with 8 bases left between them. CDR3 length: 13 residues. From germline, CDR1 is MNHEY and CDR2 SVGEGT.

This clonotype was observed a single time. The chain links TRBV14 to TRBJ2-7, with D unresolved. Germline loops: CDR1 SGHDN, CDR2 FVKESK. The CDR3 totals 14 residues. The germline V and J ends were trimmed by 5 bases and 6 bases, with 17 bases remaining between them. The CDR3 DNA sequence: TGTGCCAGCAGCACGAGGCCCAAGCACCCCGAGCAGTACTTC. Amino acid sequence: CASSTRPKHPEQYF. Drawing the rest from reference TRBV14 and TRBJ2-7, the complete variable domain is EAGVTQFPSHSVIEKGQTVTLRCDPISGHDNLYWYRRVMGKEIKFLLHFVKESKQDESGMPNNRFLAERTGGTYSTLKVQPAELEDSGVYFCASSTRPKHPEQYFGPGTRLTVT.

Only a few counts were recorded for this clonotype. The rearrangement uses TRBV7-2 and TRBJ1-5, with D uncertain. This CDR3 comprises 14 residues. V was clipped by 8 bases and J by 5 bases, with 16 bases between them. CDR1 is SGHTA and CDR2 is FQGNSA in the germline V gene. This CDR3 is CASAPQPVDQPQHF. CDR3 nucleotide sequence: TGTGCCAGCGCCCCCCAACCCGTCGATCAGCCCCAGCATTTT.

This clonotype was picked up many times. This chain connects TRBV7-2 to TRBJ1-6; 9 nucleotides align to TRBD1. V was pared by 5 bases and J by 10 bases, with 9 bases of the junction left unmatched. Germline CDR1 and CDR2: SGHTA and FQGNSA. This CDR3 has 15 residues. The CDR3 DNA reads TGTGCCAGCAGCCCGGGACAGGGTTTAACCTCACCCCTCCACTTT. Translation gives CASSPGQGLTSPLHF. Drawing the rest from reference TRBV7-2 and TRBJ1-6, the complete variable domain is GAGVSQSPSNKVTEKGKDVELRCDPISGHTALYWYRQSLGQGLEFLIYFQGNSAPDKSGLPSDRFSAERTGGSVSTLTIQRTQQEDSAVYLCASSPGQGLTSPLHFGNGTRLTVT.

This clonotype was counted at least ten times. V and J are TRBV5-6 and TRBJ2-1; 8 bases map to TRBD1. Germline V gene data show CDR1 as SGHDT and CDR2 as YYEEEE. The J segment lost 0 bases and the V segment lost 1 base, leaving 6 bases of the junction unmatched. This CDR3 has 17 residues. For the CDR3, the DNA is TGTGCCAGCAGCTTGAGGAGGACAGGGAGCTCCTACAATGAGCAGTTCTTC. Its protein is CASSLRRTGSSYNEQFF.

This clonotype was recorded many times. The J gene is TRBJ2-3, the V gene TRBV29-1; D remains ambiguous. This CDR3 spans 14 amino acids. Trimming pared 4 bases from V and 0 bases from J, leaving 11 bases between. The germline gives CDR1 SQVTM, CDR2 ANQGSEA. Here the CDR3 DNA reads TGCAGCGTTGCGACTGCTAGTAGCACAGATACGCAGTATTTT. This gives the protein CSVATASSTDTQYF.

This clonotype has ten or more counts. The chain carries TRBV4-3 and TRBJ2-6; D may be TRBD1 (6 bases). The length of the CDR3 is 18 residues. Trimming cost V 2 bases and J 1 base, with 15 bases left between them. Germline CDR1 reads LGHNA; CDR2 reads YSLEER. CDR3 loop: CASSQSDRGTSGANVLTF. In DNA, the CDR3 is TGCGCCAGCAGCCAATCGGATAGAGGGACATCTGGGGCCAACGTCCTGACTTTC.

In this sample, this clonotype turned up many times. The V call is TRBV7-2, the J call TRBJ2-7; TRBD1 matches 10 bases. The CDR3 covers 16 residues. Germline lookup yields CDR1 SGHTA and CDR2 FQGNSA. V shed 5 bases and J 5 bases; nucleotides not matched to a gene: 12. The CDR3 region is CASSDSGTGDGDEQYF. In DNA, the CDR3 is TGTGCCAGCAGCGACTCCGGGACAGGGGACGGAGACGAGCAGTACTTC.

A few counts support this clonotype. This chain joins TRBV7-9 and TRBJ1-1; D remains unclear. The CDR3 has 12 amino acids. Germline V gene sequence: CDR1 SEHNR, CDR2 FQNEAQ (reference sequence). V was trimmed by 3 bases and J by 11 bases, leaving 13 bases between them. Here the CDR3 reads CASSFQPSGAFF. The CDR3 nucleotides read TGTGCCAGCAGCTTCCAGCCCTCGGGCGCTTTCTTT.

For the CDR3, the DNA is TGTGCCACCTCACGGGGTCTGGGGGAGACCCAGTACTTC. This encodes CATSRGLGETQYF. This chain connects TRBV24-1 to TRBJ2-5, with D perhaps matching TRBD2 (5 bases). Trimming removed 9 bases from V and 5 bases from J, with 15 bases in between. CDR1 KGHDR and CDR2 SFDVKD come from the germline V gene. The CDR3 sequence is 13 residues long.

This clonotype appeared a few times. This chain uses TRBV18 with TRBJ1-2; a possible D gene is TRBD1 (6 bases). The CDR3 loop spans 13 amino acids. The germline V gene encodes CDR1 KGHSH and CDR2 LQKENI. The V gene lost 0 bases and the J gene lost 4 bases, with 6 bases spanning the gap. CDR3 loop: CASSPPQGYGYTF. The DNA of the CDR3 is TGTGCCAGCTCACCACCACAGGGCTATGGCTACACCTTC.

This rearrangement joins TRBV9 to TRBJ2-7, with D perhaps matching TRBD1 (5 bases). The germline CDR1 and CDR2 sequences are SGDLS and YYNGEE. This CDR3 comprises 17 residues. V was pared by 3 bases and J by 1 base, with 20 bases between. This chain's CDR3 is CASSADGDSIRSYEQYF. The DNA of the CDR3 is TGTGCCAGCAGCGCTGACGGAGACAGTATCCGGTCCTACGAGCAGTACTTC.

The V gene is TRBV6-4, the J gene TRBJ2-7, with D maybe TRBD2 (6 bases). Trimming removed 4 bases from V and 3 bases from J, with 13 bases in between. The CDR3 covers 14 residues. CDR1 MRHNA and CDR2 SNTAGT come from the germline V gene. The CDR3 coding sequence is TGTGCCAGCAGTGGGAAGGCGGGAAGCTACGAGCAGTACGTC. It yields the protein CASSGKAGSYEQYV.

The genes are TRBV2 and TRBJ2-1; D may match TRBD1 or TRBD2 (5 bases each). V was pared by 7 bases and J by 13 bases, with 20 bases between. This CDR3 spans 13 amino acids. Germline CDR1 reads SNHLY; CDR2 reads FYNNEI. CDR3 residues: CASTSGTAGIQFF. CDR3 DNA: TGTGCCAGCACATCCGGGACGGCGGGCATTCAGTTCTTC.

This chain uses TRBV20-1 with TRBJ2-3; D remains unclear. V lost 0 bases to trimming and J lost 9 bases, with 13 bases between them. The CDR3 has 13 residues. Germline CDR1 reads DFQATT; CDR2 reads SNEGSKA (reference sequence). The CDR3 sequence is CSARDPIKSTQYF. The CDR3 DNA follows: TGCAGTGCTAGAGACCCCATTAAGAGCACGCAGTATTTT.

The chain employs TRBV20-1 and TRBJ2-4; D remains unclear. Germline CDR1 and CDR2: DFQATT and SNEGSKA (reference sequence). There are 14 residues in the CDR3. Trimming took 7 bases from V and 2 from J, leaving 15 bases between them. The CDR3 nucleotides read TGCAGTGGGCAGGATGGTTTTACCAAAAACATTCAGTACTTC. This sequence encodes CSGQDGFTKNIQYF.

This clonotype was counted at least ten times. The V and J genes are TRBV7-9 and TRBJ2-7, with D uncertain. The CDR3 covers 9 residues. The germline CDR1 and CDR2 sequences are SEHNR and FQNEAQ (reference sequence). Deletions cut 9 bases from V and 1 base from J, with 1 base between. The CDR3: CARSYEQYV. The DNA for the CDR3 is TGTGCCAGGTCCTACGAGCAGTACGTC.

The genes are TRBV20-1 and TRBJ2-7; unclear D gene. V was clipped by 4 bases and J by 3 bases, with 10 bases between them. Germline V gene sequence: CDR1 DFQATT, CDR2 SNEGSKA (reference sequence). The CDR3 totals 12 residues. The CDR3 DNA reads TGCAGTGCTAAGGGCAGCAACTACGAGCAGTACGTC. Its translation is CSAKGSNYEQYV.

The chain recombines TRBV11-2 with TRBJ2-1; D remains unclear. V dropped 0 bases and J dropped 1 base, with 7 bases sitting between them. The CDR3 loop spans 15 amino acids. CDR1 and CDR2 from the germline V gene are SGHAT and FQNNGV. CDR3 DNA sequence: TGTGCCAGCAGCTTAGATGGCAGGTCCTACAATGAGCAGTTCTTC. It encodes CASSLDGRSYNEQFF. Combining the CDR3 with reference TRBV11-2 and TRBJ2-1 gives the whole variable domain EAGVAQSPRYKIIEKRQSVAFWCNPISGHATLYWYQQILGQGPKLLIQFQNNGVVDDSQLPKDRFSAERLKGVDSTLKIQPAKLEDSAVYLCASSLDGRSYNEQFFGPGTRLTVL.

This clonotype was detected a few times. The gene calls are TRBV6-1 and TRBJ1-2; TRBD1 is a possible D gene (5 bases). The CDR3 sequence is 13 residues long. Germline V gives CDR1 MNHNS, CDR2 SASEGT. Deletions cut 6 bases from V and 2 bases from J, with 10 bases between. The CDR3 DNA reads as TGTGCCAGCAGGGACATCTTAAACTATGGCTACACCTTC. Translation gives CASRDILNYGYTF.

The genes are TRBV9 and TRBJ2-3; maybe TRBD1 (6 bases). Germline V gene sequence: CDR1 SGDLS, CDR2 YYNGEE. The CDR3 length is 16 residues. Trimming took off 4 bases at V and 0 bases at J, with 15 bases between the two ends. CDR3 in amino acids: CASSFRGGSSTDTQYF. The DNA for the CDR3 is TGTGCCAGCAGCTTCAGAGGGGGTTCTAGCACAGATACGCAGTATTTT.

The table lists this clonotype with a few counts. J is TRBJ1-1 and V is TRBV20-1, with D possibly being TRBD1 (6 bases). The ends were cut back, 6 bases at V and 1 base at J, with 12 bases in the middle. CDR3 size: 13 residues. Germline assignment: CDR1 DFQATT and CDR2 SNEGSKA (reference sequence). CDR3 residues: CSASDSRNTEAFF. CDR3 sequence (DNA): TGCAGTGCCTCGGACAGCCGGAACACTGAAGCTTTCTTT.

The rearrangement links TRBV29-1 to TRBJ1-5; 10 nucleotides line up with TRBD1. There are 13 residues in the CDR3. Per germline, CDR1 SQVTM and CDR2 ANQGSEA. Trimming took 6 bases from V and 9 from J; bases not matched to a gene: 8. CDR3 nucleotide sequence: TGCAGCGTCCCGGGACAGGGGTCTGGGCCCCAGCATTTT. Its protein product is CSVPGQGSGPQHF.

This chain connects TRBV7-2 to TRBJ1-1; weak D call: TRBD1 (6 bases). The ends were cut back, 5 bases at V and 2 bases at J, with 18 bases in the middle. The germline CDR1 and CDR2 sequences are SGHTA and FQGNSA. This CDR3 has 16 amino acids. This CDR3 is CASSPRARQANTEAFF. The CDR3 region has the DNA TGTGCCAGCAGCCCAAGAGCCCGACAGGCCAACACTGAAGCTTTCTTT.